These 15 T cell receptor beta chains were all obtained from the same sample, sequenced in a study of a mutant IDH1 vaccine in newly diagnosed glioma. The time point denotes: week 47, end of study. Every vaccination contained 300 ug of the mutant IDH1 20-mer peptide and was paired with topical imiquimod. This table comes from immunoSEQ multiplex PCR, and its TCRdb copy is limited to in-frame clones, with some not included. The profile covers tens of thousands of clones, with 80% to 85% appearing a single time and approximately 3.9% taken by the ten largest. These TCRs are of unknown antigen specificity. The starting material was PBMCs, obtained from a glioma patient whose treatment included an IDH1 peptide vaccine. The receptor source for this set is a man aged 25-45 years with glioma.

The V call is TRBV5-1, the J call TRBJ2-1; 7 bases line up with TRBD1. The CDR3 sequence is 16 residues long. Germline V CDR1 and CDR2: SGHRS, YFSETQ. The J segment lost 0 bases and the V segment lost 4 bases, leaving 7 bases of the junction unmatched. The CDR3: CASSPGTADSYNEQFF. CDR3 nucleotides: TGCGCCAGCAGCCCGGGGACAGCCGACTCCTACAATGAGCAGTTCTTC.

This rearrangement joins TRBV5-1 to TRBJ2-1, with D possibly being TRBD1 (7 bases). The CDR3 covers 14 residues. The germline gives CDR1 SGHRS, CDR2 YFSETQ. Trimming took off 4 bases at V and 4 bases at J, with 12 bases between the two ends. The CDR3 region has the DNA TGCGCCAGCAGCGCGGGACAGATTTACAATGAGCAGTTCTTC. Its translation is CASSAGQIYNEQFF.

The chain joins TRBV7-2 to TRBJ2-5; D is unclear. The V gene's germline CDR1 is SGHTA and CDR2 FQGNSA. The CDR3 totals 13 residues. Trimming removed 2 bases from V and 2 bases from J, with 6 bases in between. The CDR3 protein is CASSLSPQETQYF. DNA of the CDR3: TGTGCCAGCAGCTTATCACCGCAAGAGACCCAGTACTTC.

As DNA, the CDR3 is TGTGCCAGCAGCGTAGGTCCACAGGAGAGCTCCTATAATTCACCCCTCCACTTT. It is translated as CASSVGPQESSYNSPLHF. The rearrangement uses TRBV7-9 and TRBJ1-6, with D possibly matching TRBD1 (5 bases). V lost 5 bases and J 0 bases, leaving 17 bases between the germline ends. CDR3 length equals 18 residues. Per germline, CDR1 SEHNR and CDR2 FQNEAQ (reference sequence).

The chain links TRBV29-1 to TRBJ2-2; tentatively, D is TRBD1 (6 bases). The CDR3 totals 16 residues. The germline V and J ends were trimmed by 5 bases and 4 bases, with 20 bases remaining between them. Germline values: CDR1 SQVTM, CDR2 ANQGSEA. The CDR3 DNA is TGCAGCGTTCGCCGAATAACAGGGTCGTTCACCGGGGAGCTGTTTTTT. Protein sequence: CSVRRITGSFTGELFF.

DNA of the CDR3: TGTGCCAGCAGTTTCACGACAGGGAAGGTAAACGAGCAGTACTTC. As protein: CASSFTTGKVNEQYF. This rearrangement joins TRBV28 to TRBJ2-7, with TRBD1 identical over 7 bases. Losses at the gene ends were 3 bases for V and 5 bases for J; bases not matched to a gene: 10. The CDR3 length is 15 residues. Germline loops: CDR1 MDHEN, CDR2 SYDVKM.

The chain has TRBV7-9 and TRBJ2-5; 11 nucleotides line up with TRBD2. Trimming cost V 3 bases and J 5 bases; bases outside gene matches: 2. The CDR3 sequence is 14 residues long. In germline, CDR1 is SEHNR, CDR2 FQNEAQ (reference sequence). The CDR3 region has the DNA TGTGCCAGCAGCTTGACTAGCGGGGTCGAGACCCAGTACTTC. It specifies CASSLTSGVETQYF.

The V gene is TRBV6-5, the J gene TRBJ1-2; 10 positions match TRBD1. V gave up 0 bases and J gave up 7 bases; unmatched junction bases: 2. CDR1 is MNHEY and CDR2 is SVGAGI in the germline V gene. The CDR3 length is 14 residues. The DNA for the CDR3 is TGTGCCAGCAGTTACTCCGGGACAGGGGCTGGCTACACCTTC. This gives the protein CASSYSGTGAGYTF.

The CDR3 coding sequence is TGCAGCGTTCGGACAGGGGGCGCGTTCCGGGGCTACACCTTC. Protein: CSVRTGGAFRGYTF. The chain recombines TRBV29-1 with TRBJ1-2, with 11 nucleotides matching TRBD1. The CDR3 contains 14 residues. Germline V gene lookup returns CDR1 SQVTM and CDR2 ANQGSEA. The V gene end was trimmed by 5 bases and the J gene end by 8 bases; junction bases not matched to a gene: 10. Full variable domain (remainder filled in from reference TRBV29-1 and TRBJ1-2): SAVISQKPSRDICQRGTSLTIQCQVDSQVTMMFWYRQQPGQSLTLIATANQGSEATYESGFVIDKFPISRPNLTFSTLTVSNMSPEDSSIYLCSVRTGGAFRGYTFGSGTRLTVV.

CDR3 protein: CASSRGGDSVYYGYTF. CDR3 DNA: TGTGCCAGCAGCCGGGGAGGTGACAGCGTCTACTATGGCTACACCTTC. This chain links TRBV4-2 with TRBJ1-2; a weak D match, TRBD1 (5 bases). This CDR3 contains 16 residues. V was cut by 4 bases and J by 3 bases, with 18 bases left in between. Per the germline V gene, CDR1 is LGHNA and CDR2 is YNFKEQ.

Here the CDR3 reads CASSLRTGGIRHEQYF. CDR3 DNA sequence: TGTGCCAGCAGCTTAAGAACAGGGGGCATCCGGCACGAGCAGTACTTC. The rearrangement joins TRBV13 to TRBJ2-7, with TRBD1 matching over 9 bases. The trim removed 2 bases at V and 5 bases at J, leaving 10 bases unmatched. The CDR3 has 16 amino acids. Per germline, CDR1 PRHDT and CDR2 FYEKMQ (reference sequence).

This clone is termed medium-sized. This chain uses TRBV6-4 with TRBJ2-1, with TRBD2 identical over 13 bases. Per germline, CDR1 MRHNA and CDR2 SNTAGT. CDR3 size: 15 residues. V lost 6 bases and J lost 8; bases outside the gene matches: 7. The DNA for the CDR3 is TGTGCCAGCAGCGGGACTAGCGGGGAAGTTGATGAGCAGTTCTTC. Translated: CASSGTSGEVDEQFF.

This chain links TRBV4-1 with TRBJ2-6, with a weak D call TRBD2 (6 bases). The germline V gene has CDR1 MGHRA and CDR2 YSYEKL. V was trimmed by 3 bases and J by 6 bases, leaving 18 bases between them. The CDR3 runs to 17 residues. CDR3 in DNA: TGCGCCAGCAGCCATCTGATGTGGGGGGAAGAGGCCAACGTCCTGACTTTC. Its protein product is CASSHLMWGEEANVLTF.

The chain is built from TRBV11-2 and TRBJ2-5; 8 nucleotides agree with TRBD1. The V gene's germline CDR1 is SGHAT and CDR2 FQNNGV. V was pared by 5 bases and J by 5 bases, with 13 bases of the junction left unmatched. CDR3 length: 16 amino acids. The CDR3, as DNA: TGTGCCAGCAGCCCTGGATCCGGACAGGGTCGGGAGACCCAGTACTTC. Translating gives CASSPGSGQGRETQYF.

The J gene is TRBJ1-1, the V gene TRBV13, with D unclear. Trimming shortened V by 1 base and J by 3 bases, and 9 bases separated the two germline ends. Germline V gene data show CDR1 as PRHDT and CDR2 as FYEKMQ (reference sequence). There are 14 residues in the CDR3. The CDR3, as DNA: TGTGCCAGCAGCTTAGTCGGTCAGGACACTGAAGCTTTCTTT. It specifies CASSLVGQDTEAFF.